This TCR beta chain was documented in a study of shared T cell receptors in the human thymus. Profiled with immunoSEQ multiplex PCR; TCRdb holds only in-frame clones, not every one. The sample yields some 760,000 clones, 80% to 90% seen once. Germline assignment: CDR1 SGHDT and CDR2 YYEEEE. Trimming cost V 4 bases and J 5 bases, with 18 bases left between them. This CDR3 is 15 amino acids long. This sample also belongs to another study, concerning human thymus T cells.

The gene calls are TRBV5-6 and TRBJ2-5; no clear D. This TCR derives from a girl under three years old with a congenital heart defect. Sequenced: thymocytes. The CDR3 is CASSHKSAEEETQYF. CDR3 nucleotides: TGTGCCAGCAGCCACAAGAGCGCGGAAGAGGAGACCCAGTACTTC.